These 15 T cell receptor beta chains came from one sample sequenced in a study of shared clonotypes between healthy human individuals. Selected positively for CCR7 and CD45RO-negative, naive CD8 cells excluded terminally differentiated effector memory CD45RA+ cells. TCRdb's table, derived via immunoSEQ multiplex PCR, lists solely in-frame clones and lacks some. The table shows about 2,200,000 clones, with more than 85% occurring only once. Source material: naive CD8+ T cells from PBMCs. The receptors derive from a man between 18 and 29 years old in good health. Some clones in this sample may be carry-over from other donors' samples.

The chain joins TRBV6-5 to TRBJ1-1, with D possibly matching TRBD1 (5 bases). This CDR3 region has 14 residues. V was trimmed by 6 bases and J by 8 bases, leaving 19 bases between them. Germline V gives CDR1 MNHEY, CDR2 SVGAGI. Written as DNA, the CDR3 is TGTGCCAGCAGCGACCATGCCGGGGGGGTGGAAGCTTTCTTT. Translated: CASSDHAGGVEAFF.

The count of this clone is one. V usage is TRBV19 and J usage is TRBJ2-3; the match to TRBD2 covers 8 bases. In germline, CDR1 is LNHDA, CDR2 SQIVND (reference sequence). This CDR3 spans 18 amino acids. After removal of 0 bases from V and 0 bases from J, the junction contained 8 bases not matched to a gene. In DNA form, the CDR3 reads TGTGCCAGTAGTATAGATCTTGAACTAGCGGCAAGCACAGATACGCAGTATTTT. Its translation is CASSIDLELAASTDTQYF.

The CDR3 here is CASSSIGTTSYEQYF. The CDR3 nucleotides read TGTGCCAGCAGCTCAATCGGGACAACATCCTACGAGCAGTACTTC. V usage is TRBV13 and J usage is TRBJ2-7, with D perhaps TRBD1 (6 bases). The CDR3 has 15 residues. Trimming took off 4 bases at V and 1 base at J, with 14 bases between the two ends. From germline, CDR1 is PRHDT and CDR2 FYEKMQ (reference sequence).

In regard to this clone: The same CDR3 also results from other DNA sequences found in this sample. The rearrangement joins TRBV6-4 to TRBJ1-1; the D is unclear. V lost 2 bases to trimming and J lost 1 base, with 5 bases between them. Per germline, CDR1 MRHNA and CDR2 SNTAGT. The CDR3 consists of 13 residues. CDR3 sequence reads: CASSDRPNTEAFF. The CDR3 DNA is TGTGCCAGCAGTGACAGGCCGAACACTGAAGCTTTCTTT.

The V call is TRBV29-1, the J call TRBJ1-2; 9 bases agree with TRBD1. The V segment lost 3 bases and the J segment 2 bases; nucleotides outside the gene matches: 7. CDR1 is SQVTM and CDR2 is ANQGSEA in the germline V gene. This CDR3 contains 15 residues. CDR3 nucleotides: TGCAGCGTTGATGGACAGGGGACGCAAAACTATGGCTACACCTTC. Translating gives CSVDGQGTQNYGYTF.

CDR3 sequence reads: CASSSGTGYEQYF. CDR3 in DNA: TGTGCCAGCAGCTCCGGGACAGGATACGAGCAGTACTTC. The gene calls are TRBV9 and TRBJ2-7, with 8 nucleotides matching TRBD1. This CDR3 is 13 amino acids long. V trimming: 4 bases; J trimming: 4 bases; junction bases outside the gene matches: 4. CDR1 is SGDLS and CDR2 is YYNGEE in the germline V gene.

For this clone: The sample carries other DNA sequences with the same CDR3. This chain connects TRBV9 to TRBJ1-3, with no clear D. This CDR3 comprises 13 residues. The germline CDR1 and CDR2 sequences are SGDLS and YYNGEE. Between the trimmed V and J ends, which lost 5 bases and 4 bases, there was a span of 10 bases. CDR3 sequence (DNA): TGTGCCAGCAGTGGAACGGGGGGAAACACCATATATTTT. Encoded protein: CASSGTGGNTIYF. Variable domain in full (rest from reference TRBV9 and TRBJ1-3): DSGVTQTPKHLITATGQRVTLRCSPRSGDLSVYWYQQSLDQGLQFLIQYYNGEERAKGNILERFSAQQFPDLHSELNLSSLELGDSALYFCASSGTGGNTIYFGEGSWLTVV.

V usage is TRBV4-3 and J usage is TRBJ2-5; no clear D gene. With the DNA end fitting TRBJ2-7 better, the J assignment may be wrong. This CDR3 region has 17 residues. The germline V gene has CDR1 LGHNA and CDR2 YSLEER. CDR3 bases: TGCGCCAGCAGCCAAAGCGTTGCGGTCGGGCGTTCCTACGAGCAGTACTTC. Translation gives CASSQSVAVGRSYEQYF.

The chain has TRBV14 and TRBJ2-7, with D maybe TRBD2 (5 bases). The V gene's germline CDR1 is SGHDN and CDR2 FVKESK. This CDR3 is 14 amino acids long. V shed 2 bases and J shed 7 bases, with 15 bases lying between them. The DNA of the CDR3 is TGTGCCAGCAGCCAAAACTGGCAGTCGGGGGAGCAGTACTTC. Its protein is CASSQNWQSGEQYF.

J is TRBJ1-1 and V is TRBV9; 9 positions agree with TRBD1. V lost 2 bases, J lost 1 base, and 15 bases stayed unmatched. There are 19 residues in the CDR3. The germline gives CDR1 SGDLS, CDR2 YYNGEE. This CDR3 is CASSVDQKTGGAENTEAFF. CDR3 DNA: TGTGCCAGCAGCGTCGACCAGAAAACAGGGGGCGCTGAGAACACTGAAGCTTTCTTT.

To note about this clone: Other DNA sequences within the sample encode an identical CDR3. The chain combines TRBV27 with TRBJ2-7; 7 nucleotides match TRBD2. The trim removed 6 bases at V and 5 bases at J, leaving 7 bases unmatched. Germline V gene lookup returns CDR1 MNHEY and CDR2 SMNVEV (reference sequence). CDR3 length: 13 amino acids. CDR3 sequence: CASSFTGGNEQYF. The CDR3 nucleotides are TGTGCCAGCAGCTTCACGGGGGGAAACGAGCAGTACTTC.

The chain links TRBV27 to TRBJ2-4, with 11 bases lining up with TRBD2. J was trimmed by 0 bases and V by 8 bases; bases with no gene match: 9. CDR1 is MNHEY and CDR2 is SMNVEV in the germline V gene (reference sequence). The CDR3 totals 17 residues. Here the CDR3 reads CASSPLGLAVAKNIQYF. CDR3 DNA: TGTGCCAGCTCCCCCTTGGGACTAGCGGTAGCCAAAAACATTCAGTACTTC.

V usage is TRBV6-1 and J usage is TRBJ2-4; D possibly corresponds to TRBD1 (6 bases). The CDR3 has 15 residues. V was shortened by 7 bases and J by 0 bases, with 13 bases between the two germline ends. Germline CDR1 MNHNS, CDR2 SASEGT. This chain's CDR3 is CASMPGVLAKNIQYF. The DNA for the CDR3 is TGTGCCAGCATGCCAGGGGTGCTAGCCAAAAACATTCAGTACTTC.

This rearrangement joins TRBV15 to TRBJ2-7; tentative D call: TRBD2 (5 bases). In germline, CDR1 is LNHNV, CDR2 YYDKDF (reference sequence). CDR3 length: 13 residues. The germline V and J ends were trimmed by 5 bases and 2 bases, with 10 bases remaining between them. CDR3: CATSEEDTYEQYF. CDR3 coding DNA: TGTGCCACCAGCGAGGAGGATACCTACGAGCAGTACTTC.

This rearrangement joins TRBV27 to TRBJ2-1; TRBD1 matches 7 bases. The length of the CDR3 is 15 residues. Germline V gene lookup returns CDR1 MNHEY and CDR2 SMNVEV (reference sequence). V lost 0 bases, J lost 9 bases, and 8 bases stayed unmatched. CDR3 bases: TGTGCCAGCAGTTTATCCGCCGGGACAGCAATTGAGCAGTTCTTC. Amino acid sequence: CASSLSAGTAIEQFF.